Presented here are 30 T cell receptor beta chains from one specimen sequenced in a study of regulatory T cells in long-lasting Graves disease. Time point described: persistent/refractory GD, antithyroid drugs over 5 years with positive TRAb. PBMC-derived RNA was used for the TCR library. Sequencing libraries for TCR beta were prepared with iRepertoire HTBI primers and Arm-PCR of CDR3 regions. Each CDR3 protein is one row after TCRdb ran MiXCR on the multiplex PCR reads. Of 350,000 to 450,000 distinct CDR3 sequences listed, about 23% are singletons. Source: peripheral blood mononuclear cells (PBMCs), taken when the disease was refractory, from a patient treated with antithyroid drugs. The receptors here all came from a woman aged 40-49 years with Graves disease.

The V and J genes are TRBV6-2 or TRBV6-3 and TRBJ2-7; 7 bases are a match to TRBD1. The CDR3 runs to 15 residues. Germline assignment: CDR1 MNHEY and CDR2 SVGEGT. Trimming removed 8 bases from V and 1 base from J; junction bases left unmatched: 11. CDR3 protein: CASRLAGQESYEQYF. In DNA, the CDR3 is TGTGCCAGCCGTTTAGCCGGACAGGAATCCTACGAGCAGTACTTC.

This clonotype has at least ten counts. The chain carries TRBV20-1 and TRBJ1-2; no reliable D call. The CDR3 is 12 amino acids. V lost 2 bases and J lost 4, with 8 bases in between. Germline V gene sequence: CDR1 DFQATT, CDR2 SNEGSKA (reference sequence). The CDR3 nucleotides are TGCAGTGCTAGACTGTCTGGCTATGGCTACACCTTC. It encodes CSARLSGYGYTF.

This clonotype has a handful of counts. The rearrangement uses TRBV7-3 and TRBJ2-2; no reliable D call. Trimming stripped 1 base from V and 3 bases from J, with 9 bases between. The CDR3 extends over 15 amino acids. Germline V gene sequence: CDR1 SGHTA, CDR2 FQGTGA. The CDR3 DNA reads TGTGCCAGCAGCTTAATGGGGTGGGACACCGGGGAGCTGTTTTTT. Translating gives CASSLMGWDTGELFF.

The sample holds a few counts of this clonotype. This chain connects TRBV6-1 to TRBJ2-2; TRBD1 aligns across 7 bases. CDR1 and CDR2 from the germline V gene are MNHNS and SASEGT. This CDR3 comprises 16 residues. Trimming took 6 bases from V and 6 from J; bases not matched to a gene: 13. CDR3 DNA sequence: TGTGCCAGCAGCTCGACCATAATACAGGGGTCCGGGGAGCTGTTTTTT. It encodes CASSSTIIQGSGELFF.

This clonotype was picked up a small number of times. The chain is built from TRBV3-1 and TRBJ2-7, with D hard to call. V lost 4 bases and J lost 2, with 15 bases in between. The CDR3 is 15 amino acids. Germline CDR1 LGHDT, CDR2 YNNKEL (reference sequence). DNA of the CDR3: TGTGCCAGCAGCCCCTGGGCAGGTGGGGCCTACGAGCAGTACTTC. This translates into CASSPWAGGAYEQYF.

Ten or more counts support this clonotype. The chain has TRBV11-2 and TRBJ1-1; D is possibly TRBD1 (5 bases). This CDR3 is built from 16 residues. Trimming took 0 bases from V and 1 from J, leaving 12 bases between them. CDR1 is SGHAT and CDR2 is FQNNGV in the germline V gene. The CDR3 protein is CASSLDGAGKNTEAFF. The CDR3, as DNA: TGTGCCAGCAGCTTAGATGGGGCCGGAAAGAACACTGAAGCTTTCTTT. The full variable domain, completed using reference TRBV11-2 and TRBJ1-1, is EAGVAQSPRYKIIEKRQSVAFWCNPISGHATLYWYQQILGQGPKLLIQFQNNGVVDDSQLPKDRFSAERLKGVDSTLKIQPAKLEDSAVYLCASSLDGAGKNTEAFFGQGTRLTVV.

The genes are TRBV6-1 and TRBJ1-1; the D gene is possibly TRBD1 (5 bases). This CDR3 is built from 14 residues. Germline lookup yields CDR1 MNHNS and CDR2 SASEGT. Trimming left V 6 bases short and J 1 base short, with 12 bases between. The CDR3 sequence: CASRKGERNTEAFF. The CDR3 DNA reads as TGTGCCAGCAGGAAAGGGGAAAGGAACACTGAAGCTTTCTTT.

This clonotype has more than one count but fewer than ten. The J gene is TRBJ2-5, the V gene TRBV2; no reliable D call. V was shortened by 3 bases and J by 2 bases, with 13 bases between the two germline ends. This CDR3 contains 15 residues. Germline V CDR1 and CDR2: SNHLY, FYNNEI. The DNA for the CDR3 is TGTGCCAGCAGTGACCCTCCCCTATTTCAAGAGACCCAGTACTTC. Amino acid sequence: CASSDPPLFQETQYF.

Many counts were recorded for this clonotype. The J gene is TRBJ1-2, the V gene TRBV20-1; D might be TRBD1 (5 bases). In germline, CDR1 is DFQATT, CDR2 SNEGSKA (reference sequence). V lost 3 bases and J lost 5, with 13 bases in between. There are 13 residues in the CDR3. This CDR3 reads CSASSGGDYGYTF. The CDR3 DNA reads TGCAGTGCTAGCTCCGGGGGGGATTATGGCTACACCTTC.

The gene calls are TRBV7-3 and TRBJ2-1, with 8 bases identical to TRBD2. This CDR3 region has 16 residues. V shed 4 bases and J 9 bases; nucleotides not matched to a gene: 14. Germline-derived CDR1 and CDR2 are SGHTA and FQGTGA. CDR3: CASSSGPGGSLSEQFF. Here the CDR3 DNA reads TGTGCCAGCAGCTCGGGCCCGGGGGGGAGCCTTAGTGAGCAGTTCTTC.

This clonotype was recorded many times. This chain joins TRBV28 and TRBJ2-6; 12 bases map to TRBD1. J gave up 1 base and V 8 bases, and 3 bases lay outside the gene matches. CDR3 length equals 16 residues. CDR1 MDHEN and CDR2 SYDVKM come from the germline V gene. Written as DNA, the CDR3 is TGTGCCAGCCGGGACAGGGGGCGTTCTGGGGCCAACGTCCTGACTTTC. This sequence encodes CASRDRGRSGANVLTF.

This clonotype appeared a few times. This chain connects TRBV29-1 to TRBJ2-6; no clear D gene. The V end lost 6 bases, the J end lost 2 bases, and 8 bases lay between the germline ends. Germline CDR1 is SQVTM and CDR2 is ANQGSEA. The CDR3 length is 13 residues. The CDR3 here is CSVPSAGANVLTF. CDR3 sequence (DNA): TGCAGCGTCCCTAGTGCTGGGGCCAACGTCCTGACTTTC.

This clonotype was detected many times. This chain links TRBV28 with TRBJ1-1; 12 bases line up with TRBD1. CDR3 size: 15 residues. The junction had 8 bases not matched to a gene; V was cut back by 5 bases and J by 7 bases. Germline CDR1 and CDR2: MDHEN and SYDVKM. The CDR3 region is CASSIPGQGADEAFF. The CDR3 nucleotides are TGTGCCAGCAGTATACCGGGACAGGGGGCTGATGAAGCTTTCTTT.

To note about this clonotype: Just one base apart from a much larger clone, this may be a read error. Here the CDR3 reads CARSLGLAGGPMEETQYF. The CDR3 DNA reads as TGTGCTAGGAGCTTAGGACTAGCGGGAGGGCCTATGGAAGAGACCCAGTACTTC. This sequence joins TRBV7-7 and TRBJ2-5, with 15 bases fitting TRBD2. CDR3 length: 18 amino acids. Germline CDR1 and CDR2: SSHAT and FNYEAQ (reference sequence).

To note about this clonotype: A read error is possible here, since a much larger clone lies one base away. The CDR3 end shows no conserved phenylalanine or tryptophan, and so a read error is likely. The chain combines TRBV20-1 with TRBJ1-4; 9 bases align to TRBD1. The CDR3 contains 14 residues. V lost 3 bases and J lost 5; bases outside the gene matches: 4. Germline CDR1 reads DFQATT; CDR2 reads SNEGSKA (reference sequence). The CDR3 DNA follows: TGCAGTGCTAGCGCAGGGACAGGGAATGAAAAACTGTTTTCT. It codes for CSASAGTGNEKLFS.

This chain uses TRBV20-1 with TRBJ2-7, with TRBD2 matching over 7 bases. V lost 5 bases, J lost 4 bases, and 17 bases stayed unmatched. This CDR3 has 16 amino acids. Germline V gives CDR1 DFQATT, CDR2 SNEGSKA (reference sequence). The CDR3 nucleotides are TGCAGTGCTGGATCCTCCCTAGCGGCCGTTGTGTACGAGCAGTACTTC. Its translation is CSAGSSLAAVVYEQYF.

With regard to this clonotype: This is likely a read error, given that the CDR3 carries no conserved phenylalanine or tryptophan at its end. V usage is TRBV18 and J usage is TRBJ1-1; D may be TRBD1 (6 bases). Per germline, CDR1 KGHSH and CDR2 LQKENI. The V and J ends lost 5 bases and 3 bases respectively, with 13 bases between them. CDR3 length equals 14 residues. The chain's CDR3 is CASSSTGLHTEAFL. In DNA, the CDR3 is TGTGCCAGCTCATCGACAGGACTGCACACTGAAGCTTTCCTT.

This clonotype was seen repeatedly, ten times or more. The chain joins TRBV7-6 to TRBJ2-5; no clear D gene. This CDR3 has 15 amino acids. The germline gives CDR1 SGHVS, CDR2 FNYEAQ. V was cut by 5 bases and J by 4 bases, with 17 bases left in between. The CDR3 sequence is CASSRTQTIGETQYF. The CDR3 bases are TGTGCCAGCAGCCGAACTCAGACAATAGGAGAGACCCAGTACTTC.

The V call is TRBV7-8, the J call TRBJ2-7; possibly TRBD2 for D (5 bases). The V end was cut by 5 bases, the J end by 7 bases, with 24 bases between. Germline CDR1 and CDR2: SGHVS and FQNEAQ. The CDR3 is made up of 16 amino acids. The CDR3 loop reads CASSPRRAGPPREQYF. In DNA form, the CDR3 reads TGTGCCAGCAGCCCACGGCGGGCAGGACCCCCTAGGGAGCAGTACTTC.

The gene calls are TRBV7-9 and TRBJ1-1; tentative D call: TRBD1 (6 bases). The CDR3 has 15 residues. CDR1 SEHNR and CDR2 FQNEAQ come from the germline V gene (reference sequence). Trimming shortened V by 6 bases and J by 0 bases, and 14 bases separated the two germline ends. The CDR3 DNA is TGTGCCAGCAGAGCAGGGGCGGAGATGAACACTGAAGCTTTCTTT. This sequence encodes CASRAGAEMNTEAFF.

The CDR3 region is CASRLAQANTEAFF. The CDR3 coding sequence is TGTGCCAGCAGGCTCGCGCAAGCGAACACTGAAGCTTTCTTT. The chain joins TRBV6-1 to TRBJ1-1; D not certain. V lost 6 bases to trimming and J lost 1 base, with 12 bases between them. The CDR3 is made up of 14 amino acids. Germline V gene data show CDR1 as MNHNS and CDR2 as SASEGT.

This clonotype was seen at least ten times. The V gene is TRBV28, the J gene TRBJ1-2, with unresolved D. Trimming pared 5 bases from V and 8 bases from J, leaving 15 bases between. The CDR3 length is 13 residues. Germline loops: CDR1 MDHEN, CDR2 SYDVKM. CDR3 region: CASSLDGPRGYTF. The DNA of the CDR3 is TGTGCCAGCAGTCTGGACGGGCCTCGGGGCTACACCTTC.

At least ten counts were recorded for this clonotype. The rearrangement uses TRBV7-2 and TRBJ1-6; D call uncertain. Deletions cut 2 bases from V and 9 bases from J, with 17 bases between. CDR1 SGHTA and CDR2 FQGNSA come from the germline V gene. CDR3 length equals 16 residues. CDR3 amino acids: CASSLRFPGSGSPLHF. In DNA, the CDR3 is TGTGCCAGCAGCTTACGATTCCCGGGAAGTGGTTCACCCCTCCACTTT.

This clonotype was seen more than once but under ten times. CDR3 nucleotides: TGTGCCAGCACAGACTTTAGCAATCAGCCCCAGCATTTT. This translates into CASTDFSNQPQHF. The V call is TRBV12-3 or TRBV12-4, the J call TRBJ1-5, with unresolved D. CDR3 length: 13 amino acids. With 7 bases removed from V and 0 bases from J, the gap between germline ends came to 7 bases.

The chain has TRBV7-2 and TRBJ1-2; tentatively, D is TRBD1 (6 bases). This CDR3 contains 11 residues. The ends were cut back, 6 bases at V and 7 bases at J, with 9 bases in the middle. Germline CDR1 reads SGHTA; CDR2 reads FQGNSA. This chain's CDR3 is CASRWGAGYTF. For the CDR3, the DNA is TGTGCCAGCAGGTGGGGGGCTGGCTACACCTTC.

Comments on this clonotype: Being one base from a much bigger clone, this may be a read error. V is TRBV11-2 and J is TRBJ2-7; no definite D call. The CDR3 runs to 14 residues. CDR1 and CDR2 (germline): SGHAT, FQNNGV. CDR3 nucleotide sequence: TGTGGCAGCAGCTCAGAAGGACCGCTTTACGAGCAGTACTTC. As protein: CGSSSEGPLYEQYF.

The chain couples TRBV28 to TRBJ1-6; TRBD1 aligns across 10 bases. The trim removed 7 bases at V and 12 bases at J, leaving 6 bases unmatched. Germline CDR1 is MDHEN and CDR2 is SYDVKM. This CDR3 is built from 13 residues. DNA for the CDR3: TGTGCCAGCAAGAGGACAGGGGGGAGACCCCTCCACTTT. As protein: CASKRTGGRPLHF.

This clonotype was counted ten times or more. The chain couples TRBV20-1 to TRBJ2-5; 7 bases fit TRBD2. CDR1 and CDR2 (germline): DFQATT, SNEGSKA (reference sequence). The CDR3 length is 14 residues. The junction had 9 bases not matched to a gene; V was cut back by 3 bases and J by 5 bases. CDR3 DNA: TGCAGTGCTAGTCTGACTCGGGGGGTTGAGACCCAGTACTTC. Translating gives CSASLTRGVETQYF.

This clonotype has a handful of counts. This chain links TRBV29-1 with TRBJ2-7; D gene unclear. V lost 6 bases and J 7 bases, leaving 16 bases between the germline ends. The CDR3 runs 12 residues. CDR1 is SQVTM, CDR2 ANQGSEA, per germline. CDR3 coding DNA: TGCAGCGTGACGAAGGATCCGGCGGAGCAGTACTTC. Its protein product is CSVTKDPAEQYF.

On this clonotype: This may stem from a read error, because a much larger clone lies one nucleotide away. The rearrangement joins TRBV2 to TRBJ1-4; D not resolved. The CDR3 loop spans 12 amino acids. V was pared by 8 bases and J by 8 bases, with 12 bases between. CDR1 SNHLY and CDR2 FYNNEI come from the germline V gene. CDR3 amino acids: CASEAPSEKLFF. The CDR3, as DNA: TGTGCCAGCGAGGCACCGAGCGAAAAACTGTTTTTT.